This T cell receptor (beta chain) stems from a study of blood T cell repertoires in COVID-19. V lost 2 bases to trimming and J lost 6 bases, with 11 bases between them. Germline V lookup: CDR1 MNHEY, CDR2 SVGEGT. CDR3 length equals 14 residues. The study counted Cohort 3 donors as recovered given two negative PCRs, clearance, or symptom resolution. Some clones are missing from TCRdb's copy, which holds only in-frame ones; the method was immunoSEQ multiplex PCR. The table lists fewer than 300,000 clones, more than 80% of them singletons. The chain links TRBV6-2 or TRBV6-3 to TRBJ1-5; D not certain. The sample comprised PBMCs or T cells enriched from blood (not recorded which). This clonotype was sampled from a woman aged 30 to 39 who had recovered from COVID-19. The CDR3 region is CASSYGVGGQPQHF. The CDR3 region has the DNA TGTGCCAGCAGTTACGGTGTCGGTGGTCAGCCCCAGCATTTT.